This T cell receptor beta chain was recorded in a study of blood T cell repertoires in COVID-19. Patients of the Seattle cohort, enrolled during active infection, were followed longitudinally. The V end lost 4 bases, the J end lost 4 bases, and 8 bases lay between the germline ends. From germline, CDR1 is ENHRY and CDR2 SYGVKD. The CDR3 totals 13 residues. In the study's own analysis: Amplification with reference gene primers provided the estimates of nucleated cell counts. The assay was immunoSEQ multiplex PCR, and TCRdb's table has in-frame clones only and misses some. The V and J calls and the clone size are those of that table, but D and trimming were determined from the DNA. The table lists about 240,000 clones, roughly 79% of them singletons, with around 7% in the top ten.

Sequencing was done on a sample of peripheral blood. The rearrangement joins TRBV10-3 to TRBJ1-3; D not resolved. The clonotype originates from an elderly woman with COVID-19, enrolled during active disease. CDR3 DNA: TGTGCCATCAGTGTCGGGGAGGGAAACACCATATATTTT. It is translated as CAISVGEGNTIYF.